Described below is a single T cell receptor beta chain sequence and its context. The V gene's germline CDR1 is MNHNS and CDR2 SASEGT. This CDR3 contains 15 residues. Losses at the gene ends were 4 bases for V and 3 bases for J; bases not matched to a gene: 7. This specimen belongs to a study of shared T cell receptors in the human thymus. Profiled with immunoSEQ multiplex PCR; TCRdb holds only in-frame clones, not every one. Here the sample spans about 730,000 clones, over 75% being singletons. These data were likewise used in another study, on human thymus T cells. That source adds: Resected material from corrective heart surgery provided the thymus tissue analysed. In thymic and blood repertoires alike, V and J usage looked biased. Thymic TCR repertoires of unrelated people reportedly overlapped highly.

The receptor was derived from a girl under three years old with a congenital heart defect. The chain links TRBV6-1 to TRBJ2-7; 9 positions match TRBD1. Sequencing was done on a sample of thymocytes. The CDR3 reads CASSVGQGRNYEQYF. The CDR3, as DNA: TGTGCCAGCAGTGTTGGACAGGGGCGTAACTACGAGCAGTACTTC.